Shown below are 31 T cell receptor beta chains from a single sample sequenced in a study of T-cell memory formation after mild COVID-19. TCRdb analysed the 5' RACE reads with MiXCR anew, one entry per CDR3 protein. This sample yields approximately 240,000 distinct CDR3 sequences, of which 16% are seen a single time; around 3.8% belongs to the top ten. Material for sequencing was PBMCs or a T cell subset sorted from them (not recorded which). These receptors were taken from a man younger than 35 who had mild COVID-19 (a few samples of this study predate the infection). Cell type and time point are not known.

The chain uses TRBV6-4 and TRBJ1-2; D remains unclear. Germline V gene sequence: CDR1 MRHNA, CDR2 SNTAGT. CDR3 length equals 14 residues. Trimming left V 4 bases short and J 2 bases short, with 11 bases between. Here the CDR3 reads CASSGAALNYGYTF. CDR3 in DNA: TGTGCCAGCAGTGGGGCAGCCCTCAACTATGGCTACACCTTC.

J is TRBJ2-3 and V is TRBV5-1; 9 nucleotides agree with TRBD2. The junction had 11 bases not matched to a gene; V was cut back by 0 bases and J by 0 bases. The germline V gene has CDR1 SGHRS and CDR2 YFSETQ. The CDR3 is made up of 19 amino acids. The DNA for the CDR3 is TGCGCCAGCAGCTTGGGCCGTTCCAGCGGGGGGCGAAGCACAGATACGCAGTATTTT. Its protein product is CASSLGRSSGGRSTDTQYF.

This chain connects TRBV6-2 or TRBV6-3 to TRBJ2-1; 8 nucleotides agree with TRBD2. From germline, CDR1 is MNHEY and CDR2 SVGEGT. This CDR3 region has 15 residues. V was clipped by 8 bases and J by 3 bases; unmatched bases: 9. The CDR3: CASRTRGADYNEQFF. The CDR3 DNA reads as TGTGCCAGCCGTACGCGGGGGGCGGACTACAATGAGCAGTTCTTC.

The genes are TRBV6-5 and TRBJ1-6, with D tentatively TRBD1 (6 bases). CDR3 length: 12 amino acids. Trimming took off 7 bases at V and 6 bases at J, with 7 bases between the two ends. The V gene's germline CDR1 is MNHEY and CDR2 SVGAGI. CDR3 sequence: CASKGGNSPLHF. The CDR3 bases are TGTGCCAGCAAGGGGGGTAATTCACCCCTCCACTTT.

This chain joins TRBV7-2 and TRBJ2-5; tentatively, D is TRBD1 or TRBD2 (6 bases each). The CDR3 is made up of 14 amino acids. V lost 2 bases and J 5 bases, leaving 12 bases between the germline ends. Germline V gives CDR1 SGHTA, CDR2 FQGNSA. CDR3 in amino acids: CASSLLGGPETQYF. For the CDR3, the DNA is TGTGCCAGCAGCTTACTTGGGGGGCCGGAGACCCAGTACTTC.

The rearrangement joins TRBV24-1 to TRBJ1-5; the D gene is possibly TRBD1 (6 bases). The ends were cut back, 5 bases at V and 9 bases at J, with 13 bases in the middle. Germline V CDR1 and CDR2: KGHDR, SFDVKD. CDR3 length: 13 amino acids. The CDR3 DNA reads as TGTGCCACCAGTGGAATCAGGGGTTGGCCCCAGCATTTT. Translated, it gives CATSGIRGWPQHF.

The chain carries TRBV4-3 and TRBJ1-5; D remains ambiguous. There are 14 residues in the CDR3. Trimming removed 1 base from V and 6 bases from J, with 10 bases in between. Germline V CDR1 and CDR2: LGHNA, YSLEER. The CDR3 bases are TGCGCCAGCAGCCAAGGGCCCGGGATTCAGCCCCAGCATTTT. This sequence encodes CASSQGPGIQPQHF.

This clonotype came up many times. V is TRBV20-1 and J is TRBJ1-5; TRBD1 agrees at 11 bases. CDR1 and CDR2 from the germline V gene are DFQATT and SNEGSKA (reference sequence). Trimming removed 5 bases from V and 7 bases from J; junction bases left unmatched: 4. The CDR3 extends over 13 amino acids. The CDR3 sequence is CSAYGTGGQPQHF. The CDR3 DNA is TGCAGTGCTTACGGGACAGGGGGGCAGCCCCAGCATTTT.

In this sample, this clonotype turned up many times. The gene calls are TRBV7-2 and TRBJ2-7; D remains unclear. This CDR3 spans 12 amino acids. Germline V gives CDR1 SGHTA, CDR2 FQGNSA. The V end was cut by 4 bases, the J end by 3 bases, with 7 bases between. The CDR3 DNA is TGTGCCAGCAGCTCCACGGGCTACGAGCAGTACGTC. Translating gives CASSSTGYEQYV.

The chain joins TRBV7-2 to TRBJ1-1; D may be TRBD1 (5 bases). The germline V gene encodes CDR1 SGHTA and CDR2 FQGNSA. This CDR3 region has 14 residues. The V and J ends lost 5 bases and 5 bases respectively, with 15 bases between them. The CDR3 DNA follows: TGTGCCAGCAGCGCCAGCAGGGTTAGGACTGAAGCTTTCTTT. Protein product: CASSASRVRTEAFF.

The chain has TRBV29-1 and TRBJ2-1; D possibly corresponds to TRBD2 (7 bases). Looked up from germline, CDR1 is SQVTM and CDR2 is ANQGSEA. Trimming cost V 3 bases and J 8 bases, with 23 bases left between them. This CDR3 comprises 16 residues. CDR3: CSVEDAGADGSDEQFF. The CDR3 coding sequence is TGCAGCGTTGAGGACGCGGGGGCCGATGGTTCAGATGAGCAGTTCTTC.

A few counts support this clonotype. The chain is built from TRBV7-9 and TRBJ2-1; D is possibly TRBD2 (6 bases). Trimming removed 0 bases from V and 3 bases from J, with 12 bases in between. Germline V gene sequence: CDR1 SEHNR, CDR2 FQNEAQ (reference sequence). The CDR3 is 16 amino acids. For the CDR3, the DNA is TGTGCCAGCAGCTTAGCAGCGGGCAGCCGCTACAATGAGCAGTTCTTC. This encodes CASSLAAGSRYNEQFF.

The sample holds many counts of this clonotype. The chain links TRBV7-9 to TRBJ2-7; D gene unclear. Trimming shortened V by 0 bases and J by 2 bases, and 8 bases separated the two germline ends. The length of the CDR3 is 14 residues. Germline-derived CDR1 and CDR2 are SEHNR and FQNEAQ (reference sequence). The CDR3 spells CASSLAGSPYEQYV. CDR3 in DNA: TGTGCCAGCAGCTTAGCTGGGTCACCCTACGAGCAGTACGTC.

A few counts support this clonotype. V and J are TRBV5-1 and TRBJ2-1, with 7 positions matching TRBD2. The germline gives CDR1 SGHRS, CDR2 YFSETQ. J gave up 4 bases and V 3 bases, and 4 bases lay outside the gene matches. This CDR3 spans 14 amino acids. The CDR3 DNA reads as TGCGCCAGCAGCTGGGGGGACTATTACAATGAGCAGTTCTTC. Protein: CASSWGDYYNEQFF.

The chain couples TRBV10-2 to TRBJ2-7; D possibly uses TRBD1 or TRBD2 (5 bases each). V lost 10 bases, J lost 1 base, and 11 bases lay in between. The germline gives CDR1 WSHSY, CDR2 SAAADI. This CDR3 spans 12 amino acids. The CDR3 DNA sequence: TGCGCCACGGGACCGGCATCCTACGAGCAGTACTTC. It translates to CATGPASYEQYF.

In its sample, this clonotype was seen a few times. The chain is built from TRBV2 and TRBJ2-5; D is unresolved. The CDR3 sequence is 11 residues long. V shed 3 bases and J shed 5 bases, with 4 bases lying between them. Germline-derived CDR1 and CDR2 are SNHLY and FYNNEI. This CDR3 reads CASSEAETQYF. Here the CDR3 DNA reads TGTGCCAGCAGTGAGGCCGAGACCCAGTACTTC. The entire variable domain, with the rest obtained from reference TRBV2 and TRBJ2-5, is as follows: EPEVTQTPSHQVTQMGQEVILRCVPISNHLYFYWYRQILGQKVEFLVSFYNNEISEKSEIFDDQFSVERPDGSNFTLKIRSTKLEDSAMYFCASSEAETQYFGPGTRLLVL.

This clonotype was picked up a small number of times. V gene TRBV9 combines with J gene TRBJ2-7; TRBD2 matches 13 bases. The CDR3 contains 15 residues. V was pared by 4 bases and J by 1 base, with 2 bases of the junction left unmatched. CDR1 is SGDLS, CDR2 YYNGEE, per germline. The CDR3 DNA sequence: TGTGCCAGCAGCATGGGACTAGCGGGGTCCTACGAGCAGTACTTC. As protein: CASSMGLAGSYEQYF. Together with reference TRBV9 and TRBJ2-7, the CDR3 gives the full variable domain: DSGVTQTPKHLITATGQRVTLRCSPRSGDLSVYWYQQSLDQGLQFLIQYYNGEERAKGNILERFSAQQFPDLHSELNLSSLELGDSALYFCASSMGLAGSYEQYFGPGTRLTVT.

The chain links TRBV4-1 to TRBJ2-3, with 11 bases aligning to TRBD2. The germline V gene has CDR1 MGHRA and CDR2 YSYEKL. The CDR3 length is 18 residues. The J segment lost 4 bases and the V segment lost 4 bases, leaving 13 bases of the junction unmatched. The CDR3 spells CASSPRFFSGGASDTQYF. The CDR3, as DNA: TGCGCCAGCAGCCCTCGTTTTTTTAGCGGGGGGGCCTCAGATACGCAGTATTTT.

The J gene is TRBJ2-1, the V gene TRBV6-5, with 8 bases matching TRBD1. CDR1 MNHEY and CDR2 SVGAGI come from the germline V gene. V dropped 0 bases and J dropped 13; count of bases not matched to a gene: 8. The CDR3 has 14 residues. The CDR3 loop is CASSYSLSQGGQFF. The CDR3 bases are TGTGCCAGCAGTTACTCGCTCTCACAGGGGGGACAGTTCTTC.

The rearrangement links TRBV20-1 to TRBJ2-3; D not certain. The CDR3 is made up of 14 amino acids. V lost 6 bases, J lost 1 base, and 14 bases lay in between. CDR1 DFQATT and CDR2 SNEGSKA come from the germline V gene (reference sequence). CDR3 amino acids: CSAPSRSGTDTQYF. In nucleotides, the CDR3 is TGCAGTGCCCCCTCGAGGTCAGGCACAGATACGCAGTATTTT.

The chain joins TRBV20-1 to TRBJ2-1, with D hard to call. The CDR3 length is 15 residues. Germline CDR1 is DFQATT and CDR2 is SNEGSKA (reference sequence). V was trimmed by 0 bases and J by 0 bases, leaving 9 bases between them. CDR3 sequence (DNA): TGCAGTGCTAGAGAGGGCATCGTCTCCTACAATGAGCAGTTCTTC. Translating it yields CSAREGIVSYNEQFF.

The chain links TRBV2 to TRBJ1-6, with 9 bases identical to TRBD1. CDR3 size: 13 residues. CDR1 and CDR2 (germline): SNHLY, FYNNEI. Trimming took 11 bases from V and 10 from J; bases not matched to a gene: 9. The CDR3 sequence: CAGGGTGYSPLHF. The CDR3 bases are TGTGCCGGCGGGGGGACAGGGTACTCACCCCTCCACTTT.

The chain is built from TRBV20-1 and TRBJ2-5, with 7 bases fitting TRBD1. Germline CDR1 is DFQATT and CDR2 is SNEGSKA (reference sequence). The CDR3 contains 14 residues. The V gene end was trimmed by 1 base and the J gene end by 2 bases; junction bases not matched to a gene: 4. CDR3 residues: CSARAGTVQETQYF. CDR3 in DNA: TGCAGTGCTAGAGCAGGGACAGTTCAAGAGACCCAGTACTTC.

This clonotype was observed a few times. The chain carries TRBV7-2 and TRBJ2-7; D possibly corresponds to TRBD1 (6 bases). Germline values: CDR1 SGHTA, CDR2 FQGNSA. This CDR3 spans 14 amino acids. The germline V and J ends were trimmed by 5 bases and 5 bases, with 16 bases remaining between them. The CDR3 loop is CASSPNRARNEQYF. CDR3 DNA: TGTGCCAGCAGCCCCAACAGGGCTCGGAACGAGCAGTACTTC.

On this clonotype itself: The germline gene is not matched at one end of the junction; a read error may be the cause. CDR3 DNA: TGTGCTAGCAGCTTAGGGTCATCTCTCGCGGAGACCCAGTACTTC. Protein: CASSLGSSLAETQYF. This chain uses TRBV7-7 with TRBJ2-5; D unresolved. This CDR3 has 15 residues. Germline CDR1 SSHAT, CDR2 FNYEAQ (reference sequence).

This clonotype was recorded a few times. The gene calls are TRBV7-9 and TRBJ2-1; 8 nucleotides align to TRBD2. The CDR3 covers 19 residues. J lost 2 bases, V lost 0 bases, and 12 bases had no gene match. Per the germline V gene, CDR1 is SEHNR and CDR2 is FQNEAQ (reference sequence). The CDR3 loop is CASSLARGSGESAYNEQFF. The CDR3 nucleotides are TGTGCCAGCAGCTTAGCGCGGGGTAGCGGGGAGAGCGCCTACAATGAGCAGTTCTTC.

This clonotype was counted between two and nine times. J is TRBJ1-4 and V is TRBV7-2; D perhaps matches TRBD1 (5 bases). Germline values: CDR1 SGHTA, CDR2 FQGNSA. This CDR3 is built from 15 residues. V shed 5 bases and J shed 6 bases, with 16 bases lying between them. CDR3 amino acids: CASSPPPGLDEKLFF. CDR3 sequence (DNA): TGTGCCAGCAGCCCTCCCCCAGGGTTGGATGAAAAACTGTTTTTT.

In this sample, this clonotype turned up a few times. This sequence joins TRBV6-5 and TRBJ2-3; TRBD2 is a possible D gene (6 bases). Germline-derived CDR1 and CDR2 are MNHEY and SVGAGI. The length of the CDR3 is 12 residues. The V end was cut by 8 bases, the J end by 6 bases, with 12 bases between. The CDR3 DNA reads as TGTGCCAGCGTAGCGGCTCAGGATACGCAGTATTTT. Its protein is CASVAAQDTQYF.

This chain joins TRBV20-1 and TRBJ1-5, with a weak D call TRBD1 (5 bases). The CDR3 extends over 13 amino acids. CDR1 and CDR2 from the germline V gene are DFQATT and SNEGSKA (reference sequence). V was pared by 5 bases and J by 6 bases, with 14 bases between. Written as DNA, the CDR3 is TGCAGTGCTTGGGGGGAGGGCGGTCAGCCCCAGCATTTT. Protein product: CSAWGEGGQPQHF.

The genes are TRBV5-1 and TRBJ1-1, with unresolved D. CDR3 length: 13 amino acids. The V and J ends lost 4 bases and 1 base respectively, with 8 bases between them. Germline CDR1 is SGHRS and CDR2 is YFSETQ. The CDR3 reads CASSRGWNTEAFF. In nucleotides, the CDR3 is TGCGCCAGCAGCCGGGGATGGAACACTGAAGCTTTCTTT. Drawing the rest from reference TRBV5-1 and TRBJ1-1, the complete variable domain is KAGVTQTPRYLIKTRGQQVTLSCSPISGHRSVSWYQQTPGQGLQFLFEYFSETQRNKGNFPGRFSGRQFSNSRSEMNVSTLELGDSALYLCASSRGWNTEAFFGQGTRLTVV.

The rearrangement uses TRBV7-9 and TRBJ2-3; the D is unclear. Germline V gene data show CDR1 as SEHNR and CDR2 as FQNEAQ (reference sequence). The CDR3 contains 15 residues. The V end lost 6 bases, the J end lost 0 bases, and 13 bases lay between the germline ends. As DNA, the CDR3 is TGTGCCAGCAGAGGATGGGAAACTAGCACAGATACGCAGTATTTT. Protein product: CASRGWETSTDTQYF.